A selection of T cell receptor beta chains follows, all from one sample in a study of T cell responses to AZD1222 COVID-19 vaccine. The assay was immunoSEQ multiplex PCR, and TCRdb's table has in-frame clones only and misses some. In the table there are fewer than 90,000 clones, approximately 90% of which are singletons. Sequences were derived from peripheral blood, sampled 28 days after the second AZD1222 dose. Every receptor here comes from an adult who received the AZD1222 COVID-19 vaccine. Each CDR3 is given with its conserved first and last residue. The D gene is left open where the match is weak. Not every row has a clone size; where given, it reads once, few, many or a size class.

J | D | V | size | CDR3
TRBJ2-5 | . | TRBV7-2 | . | CASTMLGGFLETQYF
TRBJ1-5 | TRBD1 | TRBV15 | . | CATSSRDRVQPQHF
TRBJ1-2 | TRBD1 | TRBV19 | . | CASSITGGFDGYTF
TRBJ1-5 | . | TRBV4-3 | . | CASSQERGISNQPQHF
TRBJ2-7 | . | TRBV7-3 | once | CASSPRGGSGYEQYF
TRBJ2-3 | . | TRBV14 | . | CASSLLTDTQYF
TRBJ2-1 | . | TRBV21-1 | . | CASSRIWTSCPYNEQFF
TRBJ1-1 | . | TRBV5-1 | . | CASSLGDSTSNTEAFF
TRBJ1-4 | . | TRBV10-2 | . | CASRKGSTNEKLFF
TRBJ1-1 | TRBD1 | TRBV29-1 | . | CSAHRGQPLNTEAFF
TRBJ1-1 | TRBD1 | TRBV9 | . | CASSVGSGQGFTEAFF
TRBJ1-2 | TRBD1 | TRBV23-1 | few | CASSQSEWHRGRIYGYTF
TRBJ2-2 | . | TRBV6-5 | . | CARVHPTGELFF
TRBJ2-7 | . | TRBV9 | . | CASSVGWGVSYEQYF
TRBJ1-1 | . | TRBV7-8 | . | CASSREGGEMAIAFF
TRBJ2-5 | TRBD1 | TRBV6-5 | few | CASSLTGGRKTQYF
TRBJ2-7 | . | TRBV11-2 | . | CASSLDGEQYF
TRBJ1-1 | TRBD1 | TRBV9 | once | CASSAGQGRRNTEAFF
TRBJ1-1 | . | TRBV6-5 | . | CASSYSGGVNTEAFF
TRBJ2-6 | . | TRBV12-5 | . | CASGAPQGAGANVLTF
TRBJ1-4 | TRBD1 | TRBV29-1 | . | CSVGEYGTGNEKLFF
TRBJ2-7 | . | TRBV5-4 | . | CASSSGTGLGYEQYF
TRBJ1-2 | . | TRBV2 | . | CASSEAGPGGSYGYTF
TRBJ1-3 | . | TRBV5-8 | . | CASSSRYTGNTIYF
TRBJ1-1 | . | TRBV19 | . | CASSLGRLPTEAFF
TRBJ2-6 | . | TRBV6-4 | . | CASSDSVSGANVLTF
TRBJ2-7 | . | TRBV7-9 | . | CASRLSPSYEQYF
TRBJ2-7 | TRBD1 | TRBV6-6 | . | CASSYDRVRYEQYF
TRBJ1-5 | TRBD1 | TRBV19 | . | CASRGQRRLNQPQHF
TRBJ1-1 | . | TRBV7-9 | . | CASSLIRANTEAFF
TRBJ2-5 | . | TRBV18 | . | CASSPPAPGQETQYF
TRBJ1-2 | TRBD1 | TRBV9 | . | CASRTTGGTGYTF
TRBJ1-2 | . | TRBV9 | . | CASSASGLTAAYGYTF
TRBJ2-3 | . | TRBV18 | . | CASSGLHTDTQYF
TRBJ1-1 | TRBD1 | TRBV6-5 | . | CASSQTGTLRTEAFF
TRBJ1-1 | . | TRBV5-1 | . | CASSLLGLSTEAFF